A single T cell receptor (beta chain) is shown here with its context. This CDR3 comprises 16 residues. V lost 1 base and J lost 2; bases outside the gene matches: 5. Germline V gives CDR1 MGHRA, CDR2 YSYEKL. Assay used: immunoSEQ multiplex PCR; TCRdb lists only in-frame clones, some missing. Of 45,000 to 55,000 clones listed, around 80% are singletons. This specimen comes from a study of T cell responses to AZD1222 COVID-19 vaccine. The TCR comes from an adult in good health. V is TRBV4-1 and J is TRBJ1-2, with 9 bases matching TRBD1. This specimen was peripheral blood, taken on day 0 of MenACWY control vaccination. CDR3: CASSQAGTGSNYGYTF. As DNA, the CDR3 is TGCGCCAGCAGCCAAGCGGGGACAGGGTCCAACTATGGCTACACCTTC.